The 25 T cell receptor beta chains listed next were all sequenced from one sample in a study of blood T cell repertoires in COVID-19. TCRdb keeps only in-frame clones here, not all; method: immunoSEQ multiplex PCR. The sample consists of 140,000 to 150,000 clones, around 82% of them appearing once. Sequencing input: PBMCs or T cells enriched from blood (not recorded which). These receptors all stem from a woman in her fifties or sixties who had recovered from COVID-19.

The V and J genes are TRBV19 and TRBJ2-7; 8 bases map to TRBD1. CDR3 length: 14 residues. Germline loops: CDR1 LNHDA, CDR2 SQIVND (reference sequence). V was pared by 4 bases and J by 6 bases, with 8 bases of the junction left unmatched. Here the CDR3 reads CASSTSGTGSEQYV. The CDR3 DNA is TGTGCCAGTAGTACCTCCGGGACAGGCAGCGAGCAGTACGTC.

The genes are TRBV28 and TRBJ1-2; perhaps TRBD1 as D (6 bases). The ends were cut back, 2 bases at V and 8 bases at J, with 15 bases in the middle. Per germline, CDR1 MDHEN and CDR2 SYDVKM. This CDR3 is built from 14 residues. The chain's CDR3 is CASSLDLQGRGYTF. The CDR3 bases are TGTGCCAGCAGTTTAGACCTACAGGGTCGGGGCTACACCTTC.

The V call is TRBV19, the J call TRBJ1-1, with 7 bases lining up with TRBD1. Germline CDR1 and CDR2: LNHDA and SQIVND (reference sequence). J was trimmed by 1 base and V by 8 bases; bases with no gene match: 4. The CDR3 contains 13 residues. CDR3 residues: CASLRDRNTEAFF. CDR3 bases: TGTGCCAGTCTCCGGGACAGGAACACTGAAGCTTTCTTT.

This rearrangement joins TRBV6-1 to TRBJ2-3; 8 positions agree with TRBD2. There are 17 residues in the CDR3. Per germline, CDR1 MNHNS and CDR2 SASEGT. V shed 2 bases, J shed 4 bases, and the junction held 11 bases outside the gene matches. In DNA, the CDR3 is TGTGCCAGCAGTGAAATACCCCCGGGACTAGGTTCAGATACGCAGTATTTT. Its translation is CASSEIPPGLGSDTQYF.

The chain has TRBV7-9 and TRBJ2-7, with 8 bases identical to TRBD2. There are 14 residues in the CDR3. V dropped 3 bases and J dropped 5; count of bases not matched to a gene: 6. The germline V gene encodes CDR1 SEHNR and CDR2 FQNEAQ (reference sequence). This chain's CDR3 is CASSFSGTDHEQYF. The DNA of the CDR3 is TGTGCCAGCAGCTTTAGCGGGACTGATCACGAGCAGTACTTC.

The CDR3 coding sequence is TGTGCCAGCCAGGAAGTGAACAGGGATGAAAAACTGTTTTTT. It encodes CASQEVNRDEKLFF. V usage is TRBV7-2 and J usage is TRBJ1-4, with D possibly being TRBD1 (6 bases). The CDR3 is 14 amino acids. The germline V gene encodes CDR1 SGHTA and CDR2 FQGNSA. The V gene lost 8 bases and the J gene lost 6 bases, with 16 bases spanning the gap.

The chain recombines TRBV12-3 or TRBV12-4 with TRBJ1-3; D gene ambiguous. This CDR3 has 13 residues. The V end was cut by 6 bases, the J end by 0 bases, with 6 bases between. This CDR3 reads CASRQVSGNTIYF. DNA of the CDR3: TGTGCCAGCAGGCAGGTCTCTGGAAACACCATATATTTT.

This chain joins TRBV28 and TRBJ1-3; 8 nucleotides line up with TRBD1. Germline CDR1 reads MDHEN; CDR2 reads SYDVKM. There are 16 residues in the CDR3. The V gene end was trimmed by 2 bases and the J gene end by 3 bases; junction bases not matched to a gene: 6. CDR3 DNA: TGTGCCAGCAGTTTAGACTACAGGGGGTTTGGAAACACCATATATTTT. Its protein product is CASSLDYRGFGNTIYF. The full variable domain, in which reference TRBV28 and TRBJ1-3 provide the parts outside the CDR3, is DVKVTQSSRYLVKRTGEKVFLECVQDMDHENMFWYRQDPGLGLRLIYFSYDVKMKEKGDIPEGYSVSREKKERFSLILESASTNQTSMYLCASSLDYRGFGNTIYFGEGSWLTVV.

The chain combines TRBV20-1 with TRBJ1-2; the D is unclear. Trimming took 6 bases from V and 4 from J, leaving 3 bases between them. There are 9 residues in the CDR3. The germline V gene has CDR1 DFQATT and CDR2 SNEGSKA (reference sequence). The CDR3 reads CSASYGYTF. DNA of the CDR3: TGCAGTGCCTCCTATGGCTACACCTTC.

The DNA of the CDR3 is TGTGCCAGCAGCTTCCCCGAACGGTACGATGGCTACACCTTC. The encoded protein is CASSFPERYDGYTF. The chain couples TRBV5-4 to TRBJ1-2; unclear D gene. CDR1 and CDR2 (germline): SGHNT, YYREEE (reference sequence). The CDR3 is 14 residues long. The ends were cut back, 2 bases at V and 6 bases at J, with 14 bases in the middle.

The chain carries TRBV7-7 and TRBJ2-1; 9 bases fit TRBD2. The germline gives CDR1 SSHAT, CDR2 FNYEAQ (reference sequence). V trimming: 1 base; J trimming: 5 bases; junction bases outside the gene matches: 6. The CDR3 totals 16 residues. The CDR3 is CASSLGRPSGDNEQFF. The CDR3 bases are TGTGCCAGCAGCTTAGGTCGGCCTAGCGGGGACAATGAGCAGTTCTTC.

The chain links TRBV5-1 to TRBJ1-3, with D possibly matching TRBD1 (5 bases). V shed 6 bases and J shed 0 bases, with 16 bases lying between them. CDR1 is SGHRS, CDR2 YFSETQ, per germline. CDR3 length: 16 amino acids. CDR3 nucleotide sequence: TGCGCCAGCAACGGGGGAGGGCAAGGCTCTGGAAACACCATATATTTT. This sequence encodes CASNGGGQGSGNTIYF.

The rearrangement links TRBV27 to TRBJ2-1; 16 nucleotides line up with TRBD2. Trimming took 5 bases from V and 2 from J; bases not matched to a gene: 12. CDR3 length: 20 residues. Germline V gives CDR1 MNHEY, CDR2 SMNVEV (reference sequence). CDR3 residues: CASSPRGTSGGAWTYNEQFF. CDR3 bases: TGTGCCAGCAGTCCCAGAGGGACTAGCGGGGGGGCCTGGACCTACAATGAGCAGTTCTTC.

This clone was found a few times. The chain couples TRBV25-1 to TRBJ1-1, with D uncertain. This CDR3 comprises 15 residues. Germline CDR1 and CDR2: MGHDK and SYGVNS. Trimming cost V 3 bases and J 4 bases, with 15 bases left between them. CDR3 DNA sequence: TGTGCCAGCAGTGAGGCGGCCGGGAGGTTCACTGAAGCTTTCTTT. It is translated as CASSEAAGRFTEAFF.

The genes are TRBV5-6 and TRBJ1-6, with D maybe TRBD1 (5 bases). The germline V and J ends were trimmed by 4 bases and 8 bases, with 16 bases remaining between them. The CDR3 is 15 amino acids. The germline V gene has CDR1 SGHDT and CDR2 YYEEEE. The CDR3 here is CASSRRGTGDSPLHF. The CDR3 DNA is TGTGCCAGCAGCCGACGAGGTACGGGGGATTCACCCCTCCACTTT. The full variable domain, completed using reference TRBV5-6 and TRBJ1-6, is DAGVTQSPTHLIKTRGQQVTLRCSPKSGHDTVSWYQQALGQGPQFIFQYYEEEERQRGNFPDRFSGHQFPNYSSELNVNALLLGDSALYLCASSRRGTGDSPLHFGNGTRLTVT.

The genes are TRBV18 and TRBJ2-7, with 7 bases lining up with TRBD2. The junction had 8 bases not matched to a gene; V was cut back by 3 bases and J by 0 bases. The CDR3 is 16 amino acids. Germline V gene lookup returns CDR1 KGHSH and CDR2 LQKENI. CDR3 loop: CASSPVRGSFSYEQYF. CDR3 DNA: TGTGCCAGCTCACCGGTGCGGGGGTCCTTCTCCTACGAGCAGTACTTC.

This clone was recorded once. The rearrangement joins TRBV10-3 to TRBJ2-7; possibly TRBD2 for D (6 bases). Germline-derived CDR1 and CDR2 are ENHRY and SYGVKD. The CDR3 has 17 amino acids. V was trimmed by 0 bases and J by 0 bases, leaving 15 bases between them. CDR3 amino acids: CAISESGRTGNSYEQYV. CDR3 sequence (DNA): TGTGCCATCAGTGAGTCTGGGAGGACTGGGAACTCCTACGAGCAGTACGTC.

CDR3 region: CASYWGDTGELFF. The CDR3 DNA sequence: TGTGCCAGTTATTGGGGGGACACCGGGGAGCTGTTTTTT. The chain recombines TRBV19 with TRBJ2-2; D might be TRBD2 (6 bases). Germline lookup yields CDR1 LNHDA and CDR2 SQIVND (reference sequence). CDR3 length equals 13 residues. The germline V and J ends were trimmed by 8 bases and 3 bases, with 10 bases remaining between them. Full variable domain (outside the CDR3, taken from reference TRBV19 and TRBJ2-2): DGGITQSPKYLFRKEGQNVTLSCEQNLNHDAMYWYRQDPGQGLRLIYYSQIVNDFQKGDIAEGYSVSREKKESFPLTVTSAQKNPTAFYLCASYWGDTGELFFGEGSRLTVL.

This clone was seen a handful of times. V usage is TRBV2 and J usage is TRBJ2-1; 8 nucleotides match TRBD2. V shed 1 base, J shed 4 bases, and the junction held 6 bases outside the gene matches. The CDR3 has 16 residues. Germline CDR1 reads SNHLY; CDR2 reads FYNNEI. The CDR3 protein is CASSEEAGEIYNEQFF. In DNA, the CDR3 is TGTGCCAGCAGTGAAGAAGCGGGGGAAATTTACAATGAGCAGTTCTTC.

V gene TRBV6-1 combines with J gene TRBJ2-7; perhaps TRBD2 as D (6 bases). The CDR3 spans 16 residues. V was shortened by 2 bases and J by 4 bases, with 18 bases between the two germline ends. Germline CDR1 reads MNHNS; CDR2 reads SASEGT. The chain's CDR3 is CASSEIGRVGTYEQYF. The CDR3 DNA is TGTGCCAGCAGTGAAATCGGCAGGGTGGGGACTTACGAGCAGTACTTC.

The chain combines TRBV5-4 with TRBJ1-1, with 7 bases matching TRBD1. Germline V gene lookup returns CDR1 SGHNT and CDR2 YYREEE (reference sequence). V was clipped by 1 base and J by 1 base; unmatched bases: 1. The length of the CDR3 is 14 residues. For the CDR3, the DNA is TGTGCCAGCAGCTTGCAGGGGGGGAACACTGAAGCTTTCTTT. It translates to CASSLQGGNTEAFF.

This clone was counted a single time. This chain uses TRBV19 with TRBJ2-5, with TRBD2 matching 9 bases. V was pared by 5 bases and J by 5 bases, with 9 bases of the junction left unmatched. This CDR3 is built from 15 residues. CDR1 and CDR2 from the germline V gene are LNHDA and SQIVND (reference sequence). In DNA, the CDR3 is TGTGCCAGTAGTCCCCCGGGACTAGCTGGGGAGACCCAGTACTTC. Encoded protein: CASSPPGLAGETQYF.

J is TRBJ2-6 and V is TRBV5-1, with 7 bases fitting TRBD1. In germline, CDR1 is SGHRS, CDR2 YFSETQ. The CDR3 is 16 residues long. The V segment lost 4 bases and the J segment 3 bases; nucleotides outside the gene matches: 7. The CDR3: CASSPQTGRGANVLTF. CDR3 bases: TGCGCCAGCAGCCCACAGACAGGGCGTGGGGCCAACGTCCTGACTTTC.

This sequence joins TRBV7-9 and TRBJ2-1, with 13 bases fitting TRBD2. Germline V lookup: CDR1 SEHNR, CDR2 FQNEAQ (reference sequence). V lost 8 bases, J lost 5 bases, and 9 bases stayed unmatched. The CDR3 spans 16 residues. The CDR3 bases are TGTGCCAGCGGCGCGACACTAGCGGGGGGGCACAATGAGCAGTTCTTC. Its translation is CASGATLAGGHNEQFF.

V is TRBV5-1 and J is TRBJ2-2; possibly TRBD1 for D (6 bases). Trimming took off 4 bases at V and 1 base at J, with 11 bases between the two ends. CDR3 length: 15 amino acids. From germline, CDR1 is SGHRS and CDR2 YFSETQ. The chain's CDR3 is CASSRGTGNTGELFF. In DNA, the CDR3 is TGCGCCAGCAGCAGGGGGACGGGGAACACCGGGGAGCTGTTTTTT.